A selection of T cell receptor beta chains follows, all from one sample in a study of shared clonotypes between healthy human individuals. Method: immunoSEQ multiplex PCR; TCRdb's copy keeps in-frame clones and lacks some. Among 190,000 or so clones, over 85% were seen once, and the ten largest hold 0.067%. The sample was naive CD4+ T cells sorted from blood. These receptors were obtained from a woman aged 25 to 39 in good health. The CDR3 runs from the conserved cysteine through the conserved F or W. A D gene is named only where the DNA matches it firmly.

v_gene: TRBV6-5
j_gene: TRBJ2-1
d_gene: -
CDR3aa: CASSLFVAAGNEQFF

v_gene: TRBV28
j_gene: TRBJ1-5
d_gene: -
CDR3aa: CASSLPYGGGLGQPQHF

v_gene: TRBV6-1
j_gene: TRBJ2-2
d_gene: TRBD1
CDR3aa: CASTGQGVTGELFF

v_gene: TRBV11-2
j_gene: TRBJ2-1
d_gene: -
CDR3aa: CASSLTQSSYNEQFF

v_gene: TRBV11-2
j_gene: TRBJ2-7
d_gene: -
CDR3aa: CASSLIRDYEQYF

v_gene: TRBV13
j_gene: TRBJ2-7
d_gene: TRBD1
CDR3aa: CASSRTGSSYEQYF

v_gene: TRBV5-1
j_gene: TRBJ2-7
d_gene: TRBD1
CDR3aa: CASSLVGQGLGAGEQYF

v_gene: TRBV6-6
j_gene: -
d_gene: TRBD2
CDR3aa: CASSYAAGGPYEQYF

v_gene: TRBV30
j_gene: TRBJ1-3
d_gene: -
CDR3aa: CAWSQQGNGNTIYF

v_gene: TRBV15
j_gene: TRBJ1-1
d_gene: TRBD1
CDR3aa: CATSRVAGTGEAEAFF

v_gene: TRBV28
j_gene: -
d_gene: -
CDR3aa: CASSLGGLSYEQYF

v_gene: TRBV18
j_gene: TRBJ1-1
d_gene: -
CDR3aa: CASSPPGQKNAEAFF

v_gene: TRBV18
j_gene: TRBJ1-3
d_gene: -
CDR3aa: CASSPKGGQGNTIYF

v_gene: TRBV28
j_gene: TRBJ1-5
d_gene: TRBD1
CDR3aa: CASRLRGLGSNQPQHF

v_gene: TRBV6-1
j_gene: TRBJ2-7
d_gene: -
CDR3aa: CASNYYEQYF

v_gene: TRBV2
j_gene: TRBJ2-7
d_gene: -
CDR3aa: CASSAQDTSYEQYF

v_gene: TRBV6-5
j_gene: TRBJ2-7
d_gene: TRBD1
CDR3aa: CASSYVGQGNEQYF